The 11 T cell receptor beta chains presented below share a single source sample, sequenced in a study of molecular identifiers for immune sequencing clone quantification. From the PCR reads, TCRdb called clonotypes with MiXCR, one entry per CDR3 protein. Found here are some 650,000 distinct CDR3 sequences, less than 20% of them singletons; the top ten hold roughly 0.85%. The sequencing sample was made of naive CD8+ T cells from blood, with Jurkat cell RNA spiked in. The subset denotes: FACS-sorted CD8+CD4-CCR7+CD45RA+ naive T cells. These receptors originate from a human donor in good health. Some libraries in this study had Jurkat cell RNA spiked in.

This clonotype was seen ten or more times. V gene TRBV19 combines with J gene TRBJ2-3; 8 bases line up with TRBD1. This CDR3 contains 14 residues. CDR1 and CDR2 (germline): LNHDA, SQIVND (reference sequence). V shed 3 bases, J shed 6 bases, and the junction held 5 bases outside the gene matches. The CDR3 nucleotides read TGTGCCAGTAGTATTTCAGGGGGCGCGGATACGCAGTATTTT. The encoded protein is CASSISGGADTQYF. Based on the CDR3 plus reference TRBV19 and TRBJ2-3, the full variable domain is DGGITQSPKYLFRKEGQNVTLSCEQNLNHDAMYWYRQDPGQGLRLIYYSQIVNDFQKGDIAEGYSVSREKKESFPLTVTSAQKNPTAFYLCASSISGGADTQYFGPGTRLTVL.

This chain links TRBV2 with TRBJ1-1; 8 bases fit TRBD1. The CDR3 is 13 residues long. The V gene end was trimmed by 6 bases and the J gene end by 3 bases; junction bases not matched to a gene: 3. Germline V gene lookup returns CDR1 SNHLY and CDR2 FYNNEI. The CDR3 sequence is CASRPRGHTEAFF. The CDR3 DNA follows: TGTGCCAGCAGACCCAGGGGGCACACTGAAGCTTTCTTT. Full variable domain (outside the CDR3, taken from reference TRBV2 and TRBJ1-1): EPEVTQTPSHQVTQMGQEVILRCVPISNHLYFYWYRQILGQKVEFLVSFYNNEISEKSEIFDDQFSVERPDGSNFTLKIRSTKLEDSAMYFCASRPRGHTEAFFGQGTRLTVV.

This clonotype was observed at least ten times. The chain combines TRBV4-1 with TRBJ2-4, with 8 nucleotides matching TRBD1. Germline V lookup: CDR1 MGHRA, CDR2 YSYEKL. This CDR3 contains 17 residues. With V trimmed by 2 bases and J by 0 bases, 6 bases remained unmatched. The CDR3 sequence: CASSQTGQGLAKNIQYF. CDR3 nucleotide sequence: TGCGCCAGCAGCCAAACTGGACAGGGCCTAGCCAAAAACATTCAGTACTTC.

There are many counts of this clonotype. V and J are TRBV6-5 and TRBJ2-2; possibly TRBD1 for D (5 bases). This CDR3 is 13 amino acids long. Trimming left V 2 bases short and J 6 bases short, with 7 bases between. Germline CDR1 and CDR2: MNHEY and SVGAGI. CDR3 in DNA: TGTGCCAGCAGTTACGGGGCCGCCGGGGAGCTGTTTTTT. Its protein product is CASSYGAAGELFF.

V gene TRBV3-1 combines with J gene TRBJ2-3, with 13 bases lining up with TRBD2. J lost 5 bases, V lost 1 base, and 9 bases had no gene match. Germline V CDR1 and CDR2: LGHDT, YNNKEL (reference sequence). The CDR3 spans 18 residues. The CDR3 DNA follows: TGTGCCAGCAGCCAAGTGACTAGCGGGAGGCAATTTGGAGATACGCAGTATTTT. It translates to CASSQVTSGRQFGDTQYF.

There are many counts of this clonotype. This chain connects TRBV6-5 to TRBJ2-3, with 10 positions matching TRBD1. V lost 4 bases and J lost 1; bases outside the gene matches: 8. This CDR3 comprises 17 residues. CDR1 MNHEY and CDR2 SVGAGI come from the germline V gene. The CDR3 nucleotides are TGTGCCAGCAGTTTTCGGACAGGGGGAGTGGGCACAGATACGCAGTATTTT. Encoded protein: CASSFRTGGVGTDTQYF.

Ten or more counts support this clonotype. This chain uses TRBV10-3 with TRBJ2-7, with 8 positions matching TRBD1. The CDR3 spans 13 residues. The V gene's germline CDR1 is ENHRY and CDR2 SYGVKD. Trimming took 6 bases from V and 3 from J; bases not matched to a gene: 4. The CDR3 loop reads CAIRETGDYEQYF. CDR3 DNA: TGTGCCATCAGGGAGACAGGGGACTACGAGCAGTACTTC.

This clonotype was counted many times. This chain links TRBV7-9 with TRBJ1-1; 7 bases line up with TRBD1. The CDR3 is 14 amino acids. The germline CDR1 and CDR2 sequences are SEHNR and FQNEAQ (reference sequence). Trimming removed 5 bases from V and 4 bases from J; junction bases left unmatched: 7. CDR3: CASSPGQKSTEAFF. DNA for the CDR3: TGTGCCAGCAGCCCGGGACAGAAAAGCACTGAAGCTTTCTTT.

Worth noting for this clonotype: This sequence may be a read error, since a much larger clone differs from it by one base. The CDR3 ends on some other residue instead of the conserved phenylalanine or tryptophan, so this is likely a read error. The V gene is TRBV4-1, the J gene TRBJ1-3, with D possibly being TRBD1 (6 bases). The CDR3 spans 14 residues. The germline V gene has CDR1 MGHRA and CDR2 YSYEKL. The V and J ends lost 1 base and 4 bases respectively, with 8 bases between them. The CDR3 here is CASSQVDRGNTIYS. As DNA, the CDR3 is TGCGCCAGCAGCCAAGTAGACAGGGGAAACACCATATATTCT.

This clonotype was picked up many times. The chain has TRBV6-5 and TRBJ2-7, with D tentatively TRBD1 or TRBD2 (5 bases each). V gave up 0 bases and J gave up 6 bases, with 12 bases separating them. The CDR3 sequence is 14 residues long. Germline V gene sequence: CDR1 MNHEY, CDR2 SVGAGI. The CDR3, as DNA: TGTGCCAGCAGTTACTCGAGGTCTGGGACCGAGCAGTACTTC. Protein: CASSYSRSGTEQYF.

This clonotype was counted at least ten times. This chain uses TRBV6-2 or TRBV6-3 with TRBJ2-1; TRBD2 agrees at 9 bases. The CDR3 covers 14 residues. The junction had 4 bases not matched to a gene; V was cut back by 4 bases and J by 6 bases. CDR1 is MNHEY, CDR2 SVGEGT, per germline. CDR3 amino acids: CASSFLAGINEQFF. The CDR3 DNA follows: TGTGCCAGCAGTTTCCTAGCGGGGATCAATGAGCAGTTCTTC.